This section outlines one TCR beta chain sequence together with its context. Germline values: CDR1 MNHEY, CDR2 SVGEGT. This CDR3 comprises 16 residues. The V end was cut by 6 bases, the J end by 0 bases, with 15 bases between. Produced via immunoSEQ multiplex PCR; TCRdb's table is partial and in-frame only. The data hold 96,000 or so clones, with roughly 88% observed a single time. The source of the sample is a study of T cell responses to AZD1222 COVID-19 vaccine. The rearrangement joins TRBV6-2 or TRBV6-3 to TRBJ2-4; possible D gene TRBD1, 6 bases. The sequenced sample was peripheral blood, obtained on day 0 of AZD1222 vaccination. The source of this sequence is an adult in good health. The DNA of the CDR3 is TGTGCCAGCAGCCACAGGGAGCACCGAGCCAAAAACATTCAGTACTTC. As protein: CASSHREHRAKNIQYF.